Listed below are T cell receptor beta chains from one sample, sequenced in a study of blood T cells in healthy people across ages. TCRdb re-called the 5' RACE reads through MiXCR, storing one row per CDR3 protein. Of about 810,000 distinct CDR3 sequences listed, around 34% are singletons. The specimen sequenced was blood. These receptors all stem from a man between 18 and 29 years old in good health. CDR3s include the opening cysteine and the closing phenylalanine or tryptophan. D genes are given only for firm matches. Not every row has a clone size; where given, it reads once, few, many or a size class.

TRBV5-1	TRBJ1-4	.	14	few	CASSEDGWNEKLFF	TGCGCCAGCAGCGAGGACGGGTGGAATGAAAAACTGTTTTTT
TRBV6-6	TRBJ1-5	.	17	few	CASVGQRLLSSNQPQHF	TGTGCCAGCGTAGGGCAGCGACTCTTATCTAGCAATCAGCCCCAGCATTTT
TRBV15	TRBJ2-5	.	14	few	CATSRGMIGETQYF	TGTGCCACCAGCAGAGGCATGATAGGGGAGACCCAGTACTTC
TRBV20-1	TRBJ1-2	.	13	many	CSATDRNNYGYTF	TGCAGTGCTACCGACAGGAATAACTATGGCTACACCTTC
TRBV12-3/TRBV12-4	TRBJ2-4	TRBD2	15	.	CASSLAGGGGYIQYF	TGTGCCAGCAGTTTAGCGGGCGGGGGGGGGTACATTCAGTACTTC
TRBV4-1	TRBJ1-2	.	18	few	CASSHRAKSREANYGYTF	TGCGCCAGCAGCCATCGGGCGAAGAGCAGGGAAGCTAACTATGGCTACACCTTC
TRBV4-3	TRBJ1-6	TRBD1	16	few	CASSPAGTGSNSPLHF	TGCGCCAGCAGCCCAGCGGGGACAGGGTCGAATTCACCCCTCCACTTT
TRBV21-1	TRBJ2-7	.	15	.	CASSKVADSSYEQYF	TGTGCCAGCAGCAAAGTTGCGGACTCCTCCTACGAGCAGTACTTC
TRBV5-1	TRBJ2-1	.	14	few	CASSLDGLYNEQFF	TGCGCCAGCAGCTTGGACGGACTCTACAATGAGCAGTTCTTC
TRBV12-3/TRBV12-4	TRBJ1-5	.	14	.	CASSPGGRNQPHHF	TGTGCCAGCAGTCCCGGGGGACGGAATCAGCCCCACCATTTT
TRBV5-1	TRBJ1-2	.	13	few	CASSAETNYGYTF	TGCGCCAGCAGCGCGGAGACGAACTATGGCTACACCTTC
TRBV4-2	TRBJ2-3	.	14	.	CASSRWDDADTQYF	TGTGCCAGCAGCCGGTGGGACGACGCAGATACGCAGTATTTT
TRBV6-2/TRBV6-3	TRBJ2-1	TRBD2	14	.	CATLGAGGPFEQFF	TGTGCCACCCTTGGAGCGGGAGGGCCCTTCGAGCAGTTCTTC
TRBV27	TRBJ2-3	.	13	.	CASSLRYTDTQYF	TGTGCCAGCAGTTTGCGGTACACAGATACGCAGTATTTT
TRBV7-2	TRBJ1-2	TRBD1	13	.	CASRYDRGLGYTF	TGTGCCAGCCGCTACGACAGGGGCCTTGGCTACACCTTC
TRBV5-1	TRBJ2-7	.	15	once	CASSFDFGSSYEQYF	TGCGCCAGCAGCTTTGATTTTGGGAGCTCCTACGAGCAGTACTTC
TRBV15	TRBJ2-3	.	15	many	CATSRDKVRADTQYF	TGTGCCACCAGCAGAGATAAAGTAAGAGCAGATACGCAGTATTTT
TRBV6-2/TRBV6-3	TRBJ2-7	.	14	few	CASSYVTGTYEQYF	TGTGCCAGCAGTTACGTTACAGGGACCTACGAGCAGTACTTC
TRBV20-1	TRBJ1-1	TRBD1	12	.	CSAGTGYTEAFF	TGCAGTGCTGGGACAGGGTACACTGAAGCTTTCTTT
TRBV2	TRBJ1-2	TRBD1	12	.	CASRDRVHGYTF	TGTGCCAGCAGGGACAGGGTTCATGGCTACACCTTC
TRBV25-1	TRBJ2-7	.	14	.	CASSEYGLTGEQYF	TGTGCCAGCAGTGAATACGGGCTCACGGGCGAGCAGTACTTC
TRBV24-1	TRBJ2-3	.	15	few	CATSDLWRNTDTQYF	TGTGCCACCAGTGATTTGTGGAGGAACACAGATACGCAGTATTTT
TRBV20-1	TRBJ2-1	TRBD2	16	.	CSAPKNSGGAYNEQFF	TGCAGTGCTCCTAAGAATAGCGGGGGAGCCTACAATGAGCAGTTCTTC
TRBV3-1	TRBJ2-5	.	17	.	CASSQDRSGSVEGEQYF	TGTGCCAGCAGCCAAGATCGGTCCGGGTCAGTCGAGGGGGAGCAGTACTTC
TRBV6-6	TRBJ2-1	.	15	.	CASSHSYPDYNEQFF	TGTGCCAGCAGTCACTCTTACCCCGACTACAATGAGCAGTTCTTC
TRBV20-1	TRBJ2-1	.	14	few	CSASLLGSYNEQFF	TGCAGTGCTAGTCTACTTGGGTCCTACAATGAGCAGTTCTTC
TRBV12-3/TRBV12-4	TRBJ2-7	.	14	.	CASSLLLMTYEQYF	TGTGCCAGCAGTTTATTACTGATGACCTACGAGCAGTACTTC
TRBV12-3/TRBV12-4	TRBJ2-3	TRBD2	15	.	CASSKLAGTTDTQYF	TGTGCCAGCAGTAAACTAGCGGGCACAACAGATACGCAGTATTTT
TRBV3-1	TRBJ1-5	.	16	.	CASSLGSLGAGQPQHF	TGTGCCAGCAGCCTCGGGAGCCTCGGGGCTGGTCAGCCCCAGCATTTT
TRBV6-6	TRBJ1-2	.	15	.	CASSYTSTVIDGYTF	TGTGCCAGCAGTTACACCTCGACAGTAATTGATGGCTACACCTTC
TRBV20-1	TRBJ2-7	TRBD1	12	many	CSAHRPGGEQYF	TGCAGTGCTCATCGTCCAGGGGGCGAGCAGTACTTC
TRBV5-1	TRBJ1-1	TRBD1	16	.	CASSRRTGGMNTEAFF	TGCGCCAGCAGCCGTCGGACAGGGGGGATGAACACTGAAGCTTTCTTT
TRBV28	TRBJ2-1	.	11	.	CASSSQETQFF	TGTGCCAGCAGTTCACAAGAGACCCAGTTCTTC
TRBV6-5	TRBJ2-1	TRBD1	14	few	CASKRGHSYNEQFF	TGTGCCAGCAAAAGGGGGCACTCCTACAATGAGCAGTTCTTC
TRBV21-1	TRBJ2-1	.	17	few	CASSLNPTFFSYNEQFF	TGTGCCAGCAGCCTCAATCCGACATTCTTCTCCTACAATGAGCAGTTCTTC
TRBV7-2	TRBJ1-5	.	15	.	CASGLVVNSNQPQHF	TGTGCCAGCGGCTTAGTCGTGAATAGCAATCAGCCCCAGCATTTT
TRBV27	TRBJ2-6	.	14	.	CASASGIRANVLTF	TGTGCCAGCGCGTCCGGGATTCGGGCCAACGTCCTGACTTTC
TRBV14	TRBJ2-3	.	16	.	CASSQDGVLWGDTQYF	TGTGCCAGCAGCCAAGATGGGGTCCTATGGGGGGATACGCAGTATTTT
TRBV12-3/TRBV12-4	TRBJ1-5	TRBD1	15	.	CASRDGAGGSQPQHF	TGTGCCAGCAGGGACGGAGCAGGGGGATCCCAGCCCCAGCATTTT
TRBV20-1	TRBJ2-7	.	14	.	CSAVQSSSYNEQYF	TGCAGTGCCGTTCAATCGAGCTCTTACAATGAGCAGTACTTC
TRBV28	TRBJ1-2	.	16	.	CASSLPTEGADYGYTF	TGTGCCAGCAGTTTACCCACGGAGGGAGCGGACTATGGCTACACCTTC